This entry features one T cell receptor (beta chain) sequence. The sample is drawn from a study of blood T cells in healthy people across ages. The second PCR ran roughly 6 to 11 cycles with a sample-barcoded 5' primer and J-beta primers. In TCRdb, the 5' RACE reads were re-called with MiXCR into one record per CDR3 protein. There are approximately 1,700,000 distinct CDR3 sequences in the sample; approximately 39% occur only once, and about 21% lies in the top ten. Peripheral blood samples of around 9.8 milliliters were drawn from each donor. V was clipped by 2 bases and J by 2 bases, with 10 bases between them. The CDR3 loop spans 14 amino acids. The germline gives CDR1 MNHEY, CDR2 SVGEGT.

The chain is built from TRBV6-2 or TRBV6-3 and TRBJ2-7; D unresolved. The TCR originated in a human donor in good health. The sample comprised blood. The CDR3 DNA reads as TGTGCCAGCAGTTACCAGCTGGAGCCCTACGAGCAGTACTTC. Translating it yields CASSYQLEPYEQYF.